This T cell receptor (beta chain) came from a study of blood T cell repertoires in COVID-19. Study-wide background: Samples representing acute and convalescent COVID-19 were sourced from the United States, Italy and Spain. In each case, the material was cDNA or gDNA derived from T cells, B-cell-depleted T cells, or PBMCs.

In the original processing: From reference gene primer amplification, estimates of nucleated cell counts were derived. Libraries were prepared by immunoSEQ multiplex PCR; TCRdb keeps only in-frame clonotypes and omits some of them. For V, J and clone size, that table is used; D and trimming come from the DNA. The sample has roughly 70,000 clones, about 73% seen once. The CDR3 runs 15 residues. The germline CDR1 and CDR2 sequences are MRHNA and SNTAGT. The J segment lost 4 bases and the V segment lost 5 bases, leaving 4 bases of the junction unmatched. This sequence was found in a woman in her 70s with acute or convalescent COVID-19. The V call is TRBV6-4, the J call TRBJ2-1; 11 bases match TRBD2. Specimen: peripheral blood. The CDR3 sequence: CASSPTSGVYNEQFF. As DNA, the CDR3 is TGTGCCAGCAGTCCGACTAGCGGGGTGTACAATGAGCAGTTCTTC.